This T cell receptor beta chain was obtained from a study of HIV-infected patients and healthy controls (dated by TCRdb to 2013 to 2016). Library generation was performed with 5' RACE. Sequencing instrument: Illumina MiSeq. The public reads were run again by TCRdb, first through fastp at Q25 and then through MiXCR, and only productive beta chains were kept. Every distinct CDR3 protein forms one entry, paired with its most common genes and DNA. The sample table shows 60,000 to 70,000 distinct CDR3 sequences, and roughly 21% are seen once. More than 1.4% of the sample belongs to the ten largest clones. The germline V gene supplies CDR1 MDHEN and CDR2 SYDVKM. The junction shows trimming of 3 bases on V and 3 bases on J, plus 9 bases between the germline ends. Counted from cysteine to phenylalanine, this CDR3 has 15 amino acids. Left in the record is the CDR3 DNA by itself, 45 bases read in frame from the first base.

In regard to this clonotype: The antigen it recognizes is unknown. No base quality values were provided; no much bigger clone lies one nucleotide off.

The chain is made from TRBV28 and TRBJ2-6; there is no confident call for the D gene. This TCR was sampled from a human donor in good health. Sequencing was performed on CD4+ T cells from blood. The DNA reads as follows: TGTGCCAGCAGTTTCCCGACTCGTGGGGCCAACGTCCTGACTTTC. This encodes CASSFPTRGANVLTF.